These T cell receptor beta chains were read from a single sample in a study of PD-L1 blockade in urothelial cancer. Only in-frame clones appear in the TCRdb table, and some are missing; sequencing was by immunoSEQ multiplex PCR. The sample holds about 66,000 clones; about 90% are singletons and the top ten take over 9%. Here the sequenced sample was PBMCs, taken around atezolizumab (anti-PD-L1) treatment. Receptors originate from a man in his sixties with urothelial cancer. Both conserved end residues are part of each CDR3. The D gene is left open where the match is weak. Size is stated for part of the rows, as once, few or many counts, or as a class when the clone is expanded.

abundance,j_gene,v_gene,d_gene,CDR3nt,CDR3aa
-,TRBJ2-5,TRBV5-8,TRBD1,TGTGCCAGCAGCCCCTGGACAGGGGGGACCCAGTACTTC,CASSPWTGGTQYF
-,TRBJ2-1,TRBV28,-,TGTGCCAGCAGAAGCCAACAGGGATTAAGCTCCTACAATGAGCAGTTCTTC,CASRSQQGLSSYNEQFF
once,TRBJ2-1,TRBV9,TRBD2,TGTGCCAGCAGCGTAACCAGCGGGATTAACAATGAGCAGTTCTTC,CASSVTSGINNEQFF
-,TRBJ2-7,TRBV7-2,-,TGTGCCAGCAGCTTAGGGGCAGGGGACCCCTACGAGCAGTACTTC,CASSLGAGDPYEQYF
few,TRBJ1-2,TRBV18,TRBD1,TGTGCCAGCTCACCAACAGGGGATTATGGCTACACCTTC,CASSPTGDYGYTF
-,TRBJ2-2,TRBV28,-,TGTGCCAGCAGTTTATCCGGCAGGTTCAGGGTCGGGGAGCTGTTTTTT,CASSLSGRFRVGELFF
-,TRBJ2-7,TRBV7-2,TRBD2,TGTGCCAGCAGCAGCCTCGGACTAGCGGGAGTGCGTTACGAGCAGTACTTC,CASSSLGLAGVRYEQYF
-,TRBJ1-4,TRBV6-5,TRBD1,TGTGCCAGCAGTCCTGACAGGGTGATCGGTGAAAAACTGTTTTTT,CASSPDRVIGEKLFF
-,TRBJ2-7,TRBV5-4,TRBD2,TGTGCCAGCAGCTTGGCGGGGGGAGGGGCTTCCTCCTACGAGCAGTACTTC,CASSLAGGGASSYEQYF
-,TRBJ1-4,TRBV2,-,TGTGCCAGCAGTGAATCGGGTAATGCTAATGAAAAACTGTTTTTT,CASSESGNANEKLFF
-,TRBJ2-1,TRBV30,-,TGTGCCTGGAGATATAACAATGAGCAGTTCTTC,CAWRYNNEQFF
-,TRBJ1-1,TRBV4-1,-,TGCGCCAGCAGCCTAGAAGGCAGGGGACGCACTGAAGCTTTCTTT,CASSLEGRGRTEAFF
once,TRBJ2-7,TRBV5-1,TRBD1,TGCGCCAGCAGCTTGGGACAGGGATCCAACTTTTACTTC,CASSLGQGSNFYF
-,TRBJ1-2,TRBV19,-,TGTGCCAGTATCCTCGACGGGGGAGTGAACTATGGCTACACCTTC,CASILDGGVNYGYTF
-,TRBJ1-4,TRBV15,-,TGTGCCACCATCGAGGCCGGAAGAGAAAAACTGTTTTTT,CATIEAGREKLFF
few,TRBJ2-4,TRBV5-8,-,TGTGCCAGCAGCCAACAGCTAGCCAAAAACATTCAGTACTTC,CASSQQLAKNIQYF
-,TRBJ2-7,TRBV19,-,TGTGCCAGTACTTCTCAGGGTAACTTCTACGAGCAGTACTTC,CASTSQGNFYEQYF
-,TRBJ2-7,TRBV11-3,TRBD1,TGTGCCAGCACCCTAGGGGACAGGGCCCACGAGCAGTACTTC,CASTLGDRAHEQYF
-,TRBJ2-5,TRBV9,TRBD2,TGTGCCAGCAGCGGGGGGTATTGGACTAGCGGGCCTTCGGGGACCCAGTACTTC,CASSGGYWTSGPSGTQYF
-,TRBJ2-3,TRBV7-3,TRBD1,TGTGCCAGCAGCTTAACACGTGCACAGGGGGCCGGGGATACGCAGTATTTT,CASSLTRAQGAGDTQYF
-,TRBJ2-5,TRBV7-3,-,TGTGCCAGCAGCTTAGTTTCAGGGATCTACGCGGAGACCCAGTACTTC,CASSLVSGIYAETQYF
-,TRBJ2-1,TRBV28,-,TGTGCCAGCCGGCGATCGAGCGTGTATGAGCAGTTCTTC,CASRRSSVYEQFF
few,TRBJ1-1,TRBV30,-,TGTGCCTGGAGTCCTCGTAGGGGAGCTTTCTTT,CAWSPRRGAFF
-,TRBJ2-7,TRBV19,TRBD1,TGTGCCAGTAGTAGGATCGGACAGGGTAGGGAGCAGTACTTC,CASSRIGQGREQYF
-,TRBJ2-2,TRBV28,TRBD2,TGTGCCAGCAGTTTACCAAGACCATTTAGCGGGAGAGTAAACACCGGGGAGCTGTTTTTT,CASSLPRPFSGRVNTGELFF
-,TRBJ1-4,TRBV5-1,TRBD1,TGCGCCAGTTACCCTGGGGGACAGGAGAATGAAAAACTGTTTTTT,CASYPGGQENEKLFF
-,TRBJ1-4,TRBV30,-,TGTGCCTGGACAGAATCACCCTGGGCTGAAAAACTGTTTTTT,CAWTESPWAEKLFF
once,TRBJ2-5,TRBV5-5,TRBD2,TGTGCCAGCAGCGTGGGACTAGCGGGGTCGCAAGAGACCCAGTACTTC,CASSVGLAGSQETQYF
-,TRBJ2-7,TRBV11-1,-,TGTGCCAGCAGCTTTCAAATTACTGACTCCTACGAGCAGTACTTC,CASSFQITDSYEQYF
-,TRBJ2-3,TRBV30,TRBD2,TGTGCCTGGAGGCGGGGGAGCACAGATACGCAGTATTTT,CAWRRGSTDTQYF
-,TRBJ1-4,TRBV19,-,TGTGCCAGTAGTATCGGCAGGAATGAAAAACTGTTTTTT,CASSIGRNEKLFF
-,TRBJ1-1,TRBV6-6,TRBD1,TGTGCCAGCAGGCCCACAGGGGGATTCACTGAAGCTTTCTTT,CASRPTGGFTEAFF
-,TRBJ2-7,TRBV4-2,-,TGTGCCAGCAGCTTGAAGGGGCAGAATTACGAGCAGTACTTC,CASSLKGQNYEQYF
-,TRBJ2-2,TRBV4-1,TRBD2,TGCGCCAGCAGCCAAGGACGGGGGGAAGCAAGCGGGAACACCGGGGAGCTGTTTTTT,CASSQGRGEASGNTGELFF
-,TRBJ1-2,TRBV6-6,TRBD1,TGTGCCAGCAGTTACTCCGGGACAGGGAACTATGGCTACACCTTC,CASSYSGTGNYGYTF
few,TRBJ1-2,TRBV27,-,TGTGCCAGCAGGGGCCAAGGGCCGGAGGGTGGCTACACCTTC,CASRGQGPEGGYTF
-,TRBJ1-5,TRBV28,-,TGTGCCAGCAGTACCTCAGACAGGTGGAATCAGCCCCAGCATTTT,CASSTSDRWNQPQHF
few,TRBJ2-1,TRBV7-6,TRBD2,TGTGCCAGCAGCTCGGGACTAGCGGGGTACAATGAGCAGTTCTTC,CASSSGLAGYNEQFF
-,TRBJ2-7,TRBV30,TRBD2,TGTGGGCTAGCGGGAGGAAACCCCTACGAGCAGTACTTC,CGLAGGNPYEQYF
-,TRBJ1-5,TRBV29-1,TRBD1,TGCAGCGCTGGACAGGGGGTCAATCAGCCCCAGCATTTT,CSAGQGVNQPQHF
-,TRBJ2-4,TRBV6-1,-,TGTGCCAGCAGTGAAGGCGCCGGGGCGGGGAACATTCAGTACTTC,CASSEGAGAGNIQYF
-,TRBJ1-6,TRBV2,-,TGTGCCAGCAGTCCCTCATGGGTGGGGGGGCTCAGCTCCTATAATTCACCCCTCCACTTT,CASSPSWVGGLSSYNSPLHF
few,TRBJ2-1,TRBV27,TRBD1,TGTGCCAGCAGTGCGGACAGGCTTGGTGAGCAGTTCTTC,CASSADRLGEQFF
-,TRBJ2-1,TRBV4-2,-,TGTGCCAGCAGCCAAGATTGGGCAGTCTACAATGAGCAGTTCTTC,CASSQDWAVYNEQFF